This record looks at one T cell receptor beta chain sequence and its context. The sample is drawn from a study of blood T cell repertoires in COVID-19. The germline V gene encodes CDR1 SGHTA and CDR2 FQGNSA. This CDR3 has 16 amino acids. Trimming removed 5 bases from V and 6 bases from J, with 19 bases in between. TCRdb keeps only in-frame clones here, not all; method: immunoSEQ multiplex PCR. The top ten hold 4.9% of the sample, which has some 260,000 clones, 65% to 90% seen once. The sample was peripheral blood. The sequence came from a woman aged 80 or over with active or convalescent COVID-19. This rearrangement joins TRBV7-2 to TRBJ2-2; D possibly corresponds to TRBD2 (6 bases). CDR3 sequence reads: CASSRGLSWSSGELFF. In DNA form, the CDR3 reads TGTGCCAGCAGCCGGGGACTTTCCTGGAGTTCCGGGGAGCTGTTTTTT.